This T cell receptor beta chain was retrieved from a study of blood T cell repertoires in COVID-19. Study in general: Both acute and convalescent COVID-19 samples were obtained from the United States, Italy and Spain.

After removal of 3 bases from V and 0 bases from J, the junction contained 7 bases not matched to a gene. In germline, CDR1 is SGHTA, CDR2 FQGNSA. The CDR3 consists of 19 residues. Original methodology: Cell counts per sample came from amplifying reference gene primers. Sequencing was performed with immunoSEQ multiplex PCR; in TCRdb, only in-frame clones are kept and a portion is missing. For V, J and clone size, that table is used; D and trimming come from the DNA. The sample carries over 200,000 clones, around four fifths recorded once. Sequenced input: peripheral blood. This rearrangement joins TRBV7-2 to TRBJ2-6; TRBD2 aligns across 11 bases. This receptor was taken from a woman between 70 and 85 years old with active or convalescent COVID-19. The CDR3 loop is CASSFAISGGASGANVLTF. In nucleotides, the CDR3 is TGTGCCAGCAGCTTTGCCATTAGCGGGGGGGCCTCTGGGGCCAACGTCCTGACTTTC.